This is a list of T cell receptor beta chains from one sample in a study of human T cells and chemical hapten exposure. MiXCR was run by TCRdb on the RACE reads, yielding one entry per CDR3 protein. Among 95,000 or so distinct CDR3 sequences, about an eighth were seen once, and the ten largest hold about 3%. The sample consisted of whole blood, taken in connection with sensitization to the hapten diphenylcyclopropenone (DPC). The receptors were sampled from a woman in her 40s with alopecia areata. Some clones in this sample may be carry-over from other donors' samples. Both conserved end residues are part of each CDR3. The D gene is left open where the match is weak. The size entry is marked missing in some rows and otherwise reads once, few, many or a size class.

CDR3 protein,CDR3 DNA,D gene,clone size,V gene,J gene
CATSDLAGMDVQYF,TGTGCCACGTCGGACTTAGCTGGGATGGACGTGCAGTACTTC,-,-,TRBV6-2/TRBV6-3,TRBJ2-7
CSARHQSSYEQYF,TGCAGCGCCCGGCACCAGAGCTCCTACGAGCAGTACTTC,-,-,TRBV29-1,TRBJ2-7
CASSADGSSTDTQYF,TGCGCCAGCAGCGCGGACGGTTCTAGCACAGATACGCAGTATTTT,-,many,TRBV5-1,TRBJ2-3
CASSLVLTRGPDTQYF,TGTGCCAGCAGCTTAGTATTAACTAGGGGCCCAGATACGCAGTATTTT,-,few,TRBV7-8,TRBJ2-3
CASMGSKTYNEQFF,TGTGCCAGCATGGGCAGCAAAACCTACAATGAGCAGTTCTTC,-,-,TRBV2,TRBJ2-1
CASSTLTGVGNSPLHF,TGTGCCAGCAGCACCCTGACAGGGGTGGGGAATTCACCCCTCCACTTT,TRBD1,few,TRBV7-2,TRBJ1-6
CASSIVRASGPYEQYF,TGTGCCAGCAGTATTGTAAGGGCTAGCGGGCCCTACGAGCAGTACTTC,TRBD2,few,TRBV28,TRBJ2-7
CASIYHRGTGELFF,TGTGCCAGCATCTACCACAGGGGTACCGGGGAGCTGTTTTTT,TRBD1,many,TRBV6-1,TRBJ2-2
CSAKTGGETQYF,TGCAGCGCTAAGACAGGGGGCGAGACCCAGTACTTC,TRBD1,many,TRBV29-1,TRBJ2-5
CATSRDTGYNEQFF,TGTGCCACCAGCAGAGATACGGGTTACAATGAGCAGTTCTTC,-,-,TRBV15,TRBJ2-1
CASSPPDDQPQHF,TGTGCCAGCAGCCCCCCGGACGATCAGCCCCAGCATTTT,-,-,TRBV28,TRBJ1-5
CASSLNSPSGANVLTF,TGTGCCAGCAGTTTGAACAGTCCCTCTGGGGCCAACGTCCTGACTTTC,-,many,TRBV27,TRBJ2-6
CASSLAQGTQYF,TGTGCCAGCAGCTTGGCGCAGGGTACGCAGTATTTT,-,many,TRBV5-4,TRBJ2-3
CASRLGQGDGSPLHF,TGTGCCAGCAGGTTGGGACAGGGGGATGGTTCACCCCTCCACTTT,TRBD1,-,TRBV6-5,TRBJ1-6
CASSLPGNRVIGSPLHF,TGTGCCAGCAGTTTACCGGGGAACAGGGTGATAGGGTCACCCCTCCACTTT,-,many,TRBV28,TRBJ1-6
CASSFMGTGKVEKLFF,TGTGCCAGCAGTTTCATGGGGACAGGGAAAGTCGAAAAACTGTTTTTT,TRBD1,few,TRBV28,TRBJ1-4
CASSQVGREFNTGELFF,TGTGCCAGCAGCCAAGTGGGCAGGGAATTTAACACCGGGGAGCTGTTTTTT,-,many,TRBV3-1,TRBJ2-2
CSVEDPGSGAAGYTF,TGCAGCGTTGAAGATCCAGGGTCGGGTGCTGCGGGCTACACCTTC,-,-,TRBV29-1,TRBJ1-2
CASSLVSSGEGEQYF,TGTGCCAGCAGCTTAGTGTCTAGCGGGGAGGGGGAGCAGTACTTC,TRBD2,many,TRBV7-2,TRBJ2-7
CASSVGLQNTGELFF,TGTGCCAGCAGCGTTGGGCTTCAGAACACCGGGGAGCTGTTTTTT,-,few,TRBV9,TRBJ2-2
CASSGTVSTDTQYF,TGTGCCAGCTCAGGGACAGTGAGCACAGATACGCAGTATTTT,TRBD1,few,TRBV18,TRBJ2-3
CASSLKAAVGEQYF,TGTGCCAGCAGCTTAAAGGCAGCTGTAGGCGAGCAGTACTTC,-,few,TRBV7-9,TRBJ2-7
CASSRPSSYTQYF,TGTGCCAGCTCCAGGCCGTCTTCGTATACGCAGTATTTT,-,many,TRBV6-2/TRBV6-3,TRBJ2-3
CASSLMGSTDTQYF,TGTGCCAGCAGCCTTATGGGCAGCACAGATACGCAGTATTTT,-,-,TRBV7-2,TRBJ2-3
CASSSGTGSNQPQHF,TGTGCCAGCAGTTCGGGGACAGGCAGCAATCAGCCCCAGCATTTT,TRBD1,-,TRBV27,TRBJ1-5
CASSSGQGISTGELFF,TGTGCCAGCAGCTCGGGACAGGGGATCTCCACCGGGGAGCTGTTTTTT,TRBD1,-,TRBV7-9,TRBJ2-2
CASSSLSLSPLHF,TGTGCCAGCAGCTCACTAAGCCTCTCACCCCTCCACTTT,-,many,TRBV5-6,TRBJ1-6
CASSSQATNEKLFF,TGTGCCAGCAGTTCTCAGGCAACTAATGAAAAACTGTTTTTT,-,-,TRBV6-5,TRBJ1-4
CASLTGVGGYTF,TGTGCCAGCTTGACGGGTGTGGGCGGCTACACCTTC,-,many,TRBV28,TRBJ1-2
CASRGQINEQFF,TGTGCCAGCAGGGGACAGATCAATGAGCAGTTCTTC,TRBD1,many,TRBV28,TRBJ2-1
CATSPGQGPNQPQHF,TGTGCCACCTCCCCCGGGCAGGGTCCCAATCAGCCCCAGCATTTT,-,many,TRBV27,TRBJ1-5
CASSQDPTSGRAIDTQYF,TGCGCCAGCAGCCAAGATCCGACTAGCGGGAGGGCCATAGATACGCAGTATTTT,TRBD2,many,TRBV4-3,TRBJ2-3
CASSLGQNYNEQFF,TGCGCCAGCAGCTTGGGTCAGAACTACAATGAGCAGTTCTTC,-,many,TRBV5-1,TRBJ2-1
CASSMGDVTPQHF,TGTGCCAGTAGTATGGGGGACGTCACCCCCCAGCATTTT,-,few,TRBV19,TRBJ1-5
CASSQRDRNGYTF,TGTGCCAGCAGCCAAAGGGACAGGAATGGCTACACCTTC,TRBD1,-,TRBV2,TRBJ1-2
CSVAQGSGNQPQHF,TGCAGCGTTGCACAGGGAAGTGGCAATCAGCCCCAGCATTTT,-,-,TRBV29-1,TRBJ1-5
CAWSPDSPVEAFF,TGTGCCTGGAGTCCGGACAGCCCAGTTGAAGCTTTCTTT,-,many,TRBV30,TRBJ1-1
CASSEGDTFNYGYTF,TGCGCCAGCAGTGAGGGGGACACATTTAACTATGGCTACACCTTC,-,many,TRBV10-2,TRBJ1-2
CSARELAGPYEQYF,TGCAGTGCTAGAGAATTAGCGGGTCCCTACGAGCAGTACTTC,TRBD2,-,TRBV20-1,TRBJ2-7